One sample yielded the 9 T cell receptor beta chains listed below, sequenced in a study of shared clonotypes between healthy human individuals. Clones were sequenced by immunoSEQ multiplex PCR, and TCRdb holds only the in-frame ones, with some missing. The sample has more than 2 million clones; less than 95% are singletons. CD45RO-negative cells were positively selected for CCR7, leaving out terminally differentiated effector memory CD45RA+ cells. The specimen was naive CD8+ T cells sorted from blood. The receptors originated from a man aged 18 to 35 in good health.

The chain combines TRBV14 with TRBJ2-7; no firm D call. Germline values: CDR1 SGHDN, CDR2 FVKESK. This CDR3 region has 12 residues. Trimming removed 4 bases at V and 6 bases at J, with 10 bases between. The CDR3 here is CASSLISGEQYF. DNA for the CDR3: TGTGCCAGCAGCCTGATATCCGGCGAGCAGTACTTC.

The chain recombines TRBV14 with TRBJ2-3, with TRBD1 identical over 9 bases. The germline gives CDR1 SGHDN, CDR2 FVKESK. The CDR3 is made up of 17 amino acids. The V segment lost 3 bases and the J segment 4 bases; nucleotides outside the gene matches: 11. In DNA, the CDR3 is TGTGCCAGCAGCCAGTTACCCGGGACAGGGCTTTCAGATACGCAGTATTTT. It yields the protein CASSQLPGTGLSDTQYF.

The rearrangement joins TRBV7-9 to TRBJ2-7; 8 nucleotides match TRBD1. The J segment lost 1 base and the V segment lost 4 bases, leaving 6 bases of the junction unmatched. The CDR3 consists of 15 residues. The germline CDR1 and CDR2 sequences are SEHNR and FQNEAQ (reference sequence). CDR3 in DNA: TGTGCCAGCAGCTACCCTGGACAGGGATCCTACGAGCAGTACTTC. It encodes CASSYPGQGSYEQYF.

This chain connects TRBV2 to TRBJ1-2; D possibly corresponds to TRBD1 (6 bases). The germline CDR1 and CDR2 sequences are SNHLY and FYNNEI. CDR3 length: 13 amino acids. The V and J ends lost 7 bases and 8 bases respectively, with 17 bases between them. The CDR3 spells CASKTGTTQGYTF. The CDR3 DNA reads TGTGCCAGCAAAACAGGGACCACCCAAGGCTACACCTTC.

This chain joins TRBV19 and TRBJ2-7, with 8 bases lining up with TRBD1. CDR3 length: 15 residues. Unmatched junction bases numbered 8, after V lost 6 bases and J lost 1 base. CDR1 is LNHDA, CDR2 SQIVND, per germline (reference sequence). The CDR3 coding sequence is TGTGCCAGTAGCCAGACAGGGGACCCTTCCTACGAGCAGTACTTC. Residues: CASSQTGDPSYEQYF.

This clone was seen only once. The sample contains more than one DNA sequence encoding this CDR3. This rearrangement joins TRBV6-5 to TRBJ1-1; D is unresolved. This CDR3 has 12 residues. Trimming shortened V by 3 bases and J by 8 bases, and 10 bases separated the two germline ends. Per the germline V gene, CDR1 is MNHEY and CDR2 is SVGAGI. The CDR3 DNA is TGTGCCAGCAGTTATAGTGCGGGGGAAGCTTTCTTT. Its translation: CASSYSAGEAFF.

V gene TRBV11-2 combines with J gene TRBJ1-4; D gene ambiguous. Trimming pared 5 bases from V and 0 bases from J, leaving 10 bases between. This CDR3 region has 15 residues. Germline V gene sequence: CDR1 SGHAT, CDR2 FQNNGV. DNA of the CDR3: TGTGCCAGCAGCCCCCGTGGCTCAACTAATGAAAAACTGTTTTTT. Translated, it gives CASSPRGSTNEKLFF.

A single count supports this clone. The chain joins TRBV11-2 to TRBJ2-5; possible D gene TRBD1, 6 bases. The ends were cut back, 1 base at V and 1 base at J, with 10 bases in the middle. The CDR3 is 15 residues long. Germline V gene sequence: CDR1 SGHAT, CDR2 FQNNGV. CDR3 amino acids: CASSLAQGLQETQYF. In DNA, the CDR3 is TGTGCCAGCAGCTTAGCCCAGGGGCTCCAAGAGACCCAGTACTTC.

The V and J genes are TRBV5-6 and TRBJ2-5; D remains ambiguous. Germline V gene lookup returns CDR1 SGHDT and CDR2 YYEEEE. With 4 bases removed from V and 5 bases from J, the gap between germline ends came to 12 bases. The CDR3 is made up of 13 amino acids. The CDR3, as DNA: TGTGCCAGCAGCGCCATGATGGAGGAGACCCAGTACTTC. Translating it yields CASSAMMEETQYF. The variable domain in full, with the rest retrieved from reference TRBV5-6 and TRBJ2-5, is DAGVTQSPTHLIKTRGQQVTLRCSPKSGHDTVSWYQQALGQGPQFIFQYYEEEERQRGNFPDRFSGHQFPNYSSELNVNALLLGDSALYLCASSAMMEETQYFGPGTRLLVL.